This T cell receptor beta chain was found in a study of T cells in Graves' hyperthyroidism and ophthalmopathy. Findings and caveats of the study: Clonotypes that were expanded in thyroid above 0.001 mostly appeared in blood too.

TCR beta CDR3 regions were amplified from RNA transcripts. Carried out on the TCR CDR3, a first-round RT-PCR used the HTBI primer set. TCRdb reanalysed the multiplex PCR reads using MiXCR and keeps one entry per CDR3 protein. The data contain hundreds of thousands of distinct CDR3 sequences, 18% of them singletons. Patients having uncontrolled infection, another autoimmune disease, pregnancy or lactation were not included. Diagnoses rested on clinical symptoms, serum thyroxine and TRAb, thyroid ultrasound and orbital computed tomography. Blood sampling occurred at first hyperthyroidism diagnosis, ahead of any ophthalmopathy symptoms. The CDR3 covers 13 residues. CDR1 and CDR2 (germline): MDHEN, SYDVKM. About this clonotype itself: No antigen is known for it. A junction boundary mismatches the germline segment, possibly from a read error.

The sequenced sample was blood. The TCR was taken from a woman in her fifties or sixties with Graves' hyperthyroidism that later progressed to Graves' ophthalmopathy. This chain uses TRBV28 with TRBJ2-7, with a tentative D call TRBD1 (6 bases). This CDR3 reads CAGSSGTSDEQYF. The CDR3 DNA reads as TGTGCCGGCAGTTCCGGGACAAGCGACGAGCAGTACTTC.